Below, one T cell receptor beta chain is given with its context. The data originate from a study of blood T cell repertoires in COVID-19. Study details: Sites across the United States, Italy and Spain contributed samples from acute and convalescent COVID-19.

Per germline, CDR1 MNHNY and CDR2 SVGAGI (reference sequence). The CDR3 contains 13 residues. Trimming took off 6 bases at V and 2 bases at J, with 8 bases between the two ends. Authors' analysis steps: How many nucleated cells were present was estimated from reference gene primer amplification. Repertoires were generated with immunoSEQ multiplex PCR, while TCRdb's copy carries only in-frame clones and drops some. D and trimming come from the DNA, and the V and J calls and clone size come from that table. The sample lists 40,000 to 60,000 clones, under 90% occurring once. Sequences were obtained from peripheral blood. This TCR came from a woman over 75 with COVID-19, enrolled during active disease. The chain is built from TRBV6-6 and TRBJ1-5; D gene unclear. The CDR3 is CASSYPGNQPQHF. The CDR3 DNA reads TGTGCCAGCAGCTACCCCGGCAATCAGCCCCAGCATTTT.